Presented here are 16 T cell receptor beta chains from one specimen sequenced in a study of cytomegalovirus exposure and HLA in healthy donors. The PCR used 60 Vbeta and 13 Jbeta primers. Only in-frame clones appear in the TCRdb table, and some are missing; sequencing was by immunoSEQ multiplex PCR. The table lists approximately 190,000 clones, 80% to 90% of them singletons. The sample taken for sequencing was PBMCs. Every receptor here comes from a man between 40 and 49 years old in good health and CMV-seropositive.

For this clone: At one of its ends the junction is not consistent with the germline gene, which may arise from a read error. The rearrangement joins TRBV7-9 to TRBJ2-6, with 9 bases that match TRBD1. CDR1 is SEHNR and CDR2 is FQNEAQ in the germline V gene (reference sequence). The CDR3 is 16 residues long. The CDR3 sequence: CSSSLGTGSGANVLTF. The CDR3 bases are TGTTCCAGCAGCTTAGGGACAGGGTCTGGGGCCAACGTCCTGACTTTC.

This clone was picked up a small number of times. This chain joins TRBV27 and TRBJ2-1; possibly TRBD2 for D (6 bases). Deletions cut 3 bases from V and 10 bases from J, with 19 bases between. Per germline, CDR1 MNHEY and CDR2 SMNVEV (reference sequence). CDR3 length: 15 residues. The DNA for the CDR3 is TGTGCCAGCAGTTTCACGGGACTCCCTACGAGAGAGCAGTTCTTC. This sequence encodes CASSFTGLPTREQFF.

The V and J genes are TRBV29-1 and TRBJ2-3; tentatively, D is TRBD1 (6 bases). The germline CDR1 and CDR2 sequences are SQVTM and ANQGSEA. This CDR3 is built from 15 residues. V lost 1 base and J lost 2, with 13 bases in between. The CDR3 bases are TGCAGCGTTGAAGGGACAGAGTTAAACACAGATACGCAGTATTTT. Protein: CSVEGTELNTDTQYF.

The chain links TRBV5-4 to TRBJ2-7; D unclear. The CDR3 loop spans 14 amino acids. Germline V gene data show CDR1 as SGHNT and CDR2 as YYREEE (reference sequence). The V gene lost 0 bases and the J gene lost 1 base, with 8 bases spanning the gap. As DNA, the CDR3 is TGTGCCAGCAGCTTGGAAAGGAGTTCCTACGAGCAGTACTTC. It yields the protein CASSLERSSYEQYF.

This clone was seen once. This chain connects TRBV5-1 to TRBJ2-1; the match to TRBD2 covers 9 bases. CDR1 and CDR2 from the germline V gene are SGHRS and YFSETQ. The V gene end was trimmed by 3 bases and the J gene end by 9 bases; junction bases not matched to a gene: 13. The CDR3 sequence is 16 residues long. The CDR3 here is CASSYNLGSGSSEQFF. The CDR3 coding sequence is TGCGCCAGCAGCTACAACTTGGGTAGCGGGAGCAGTGAGCAGTTCTTC.

The CDR3 bases are TGTGCCAGCAGGCCCGGGACAGAGTCTGGCGAGCAGTACTTC. Residues: CASRPGTESGEQYF. The chain has TRBV5-4 and TRBJ2-7, with 7 bases matching TRBD1. Germline CDR1 and CDR2: SGHNT and YYREEE (reference sequence). Trimming removed 5 bases from V and 6 bases from J; junction bases left unmatched: 11. The CDR3 extends over 14 amino acids.

The chain employs TRBV6-4 and TRBJ2-3; 7 bases match TRBD2. The germline CDR1 and CDR2 sequences are MRHNA and SNTAGT. The CDR3 has 14 amino acids. J lost 4 bases, V lost 7 bases, and 8 bases had no gene match. CDR3 protein: CASKAGVGADTQYF. CDR3 DNA sequence: TGTGCCAGCAAGGCGGGAGTAGGCGCAGATACGCAGTATTTT.

The chain is built from TRBV11-2 and TRBJ2-7; D unclear. With 2 bases removed from V and 2 bases from J, the gap between germline ends came to 13 bases. CDR1 and CDR2 (germline): SGHAT, FQNNGV. The CDR3 has 15 amino acids. The CDR3 coding sequence is TGTGCCAGCAGCTTATCCGCAGGTGGCACCTACGAGCAGTACTTC. This codes for CASSLSAGGTYEQYF.

The rearrangement joins TRBV6-5 to TRBJ2-5; D might be TRBD1 (6 bases). Judging by the DNA end, TRBJ2-7 fits better; the J call may be wrong. Germline CDR1 is MNHEY and CDR2 is SVGAGI. This CDR3 contains 15 residues. In DNA, the CDR3 is TGTGCCAGCAGTTACTTTGAGACAGGTTCCTACGAGCAGTACTTC. Translation: CASSYFETGSYEQYF.

This clone was seen a few times. V usage is TRBV5-6 and J usage is TRBJ2-2; 7 bases are a match to TRBD2. The CDR3 is 19 amino acids. Per the germline V gene, CDR1 is SGHDT and CDR2 is YYEEEE. J was trimmed by 4 bases and V by 0 bases; bases with no gene match: 15. CDR3 in amino acids: CASSLGRRDGGRPTGELFF. CDR3 nucleotide sequence: TGTGCCAGCAGCTTGGGTCGACGGGATGGCGGGAGACCCACCGGGGAGCTGTTTTTT.

The V call is TRBV4-3, the J call TRBJ2-3; D perhaps matches TRBD2 (5 bases). Between the trimmed V and J ends, which lost 0 bases and 2 bases, there was a span of 9 bases. From germline, CDR1 is LGHNA and CDR2 YSLEER. There are 15 residues in the CDR3. The CDR3 DNA reads TGCGCCAGCAGCCAAGAAAAGCGGTTCACAGATACGCAGTATTTT. Protein sequence: CASSQEKRFTDTQYF.

The J gene is TRBJ2-2, the V gene TRBV11-2; D is unclear. Trimming stripped 2 bases from V and 0 bases from J, with 13 bases between. The CDR3 sequence is 17 residues long. Germline CDR1 reads SGHAT; CDR2 reads FQNNGV. Written as DNA, the CDR3 is TGTGCCAGCAGCTTAAGCATTGGGCAGGCGAACACCGGGGAGCTGTTTTTT. Protein product: CASSLSIGQANTGELFF. The full variable domain, its missing parts supplied by reference TRBV11-2 and TRBJ2-2, is EAGVAQSPRYKIIEKRQSVAFWCNPISGHATLYWYQQILGQGPKLLIQFQNNGVVDDSQLPKDRFSAERLKGVDSTLKIQPAKLEDSAVYLCASSLSIGQANTGELFFGEGSRLTVL.

Comment on this clone: The junction does not match germline at one end; this may be a read error. This rearrangement joins TRBV7-9 to TRBJ2-2, with D possibly TRBD2 on 6 matching bases. The CDR3 covers 16 residues. CDR1 is SEHNR and CDR2 is FQNEAQ in the germline V gene (reference sequence). The CDR3 protein is CSSSSPPGSPTGELFF. The CDR3 nucleotides are TGTTCCAGCAGCTCGCCACCCGGGAGCCCCACCGGGGAGCTGTTTTTT. Looking up the rest from reference TRBV7-9 and TRBJ2-2 gives the full variable domain: DTGVSQNPRHKITKRGQNVTFRCDPISEHNRLYWYRQTLGQGPEFLTYFQNEAQLEKSRLLSDRFSAERPKGSFSTLEIQRTEQGDSAMYLCSSSSPPGSPTGELFFGEGSRLTVL.

Only a few counts were recorded for this clone. The V and J genes are TRBV7-2 and TRBJ1-3; 8 nucleotides align to TRBD1. The V and J ends lost 4 bases and 2 bases, in that order; junction bases with no gene match: 4. The CDR3 sequence is 15 residues long. Germline CDR1 is SGHTA and CDR2 is FQGNSA. The CDR3 region has the DNA TGTGCCAGCAGCTCCCAGGACAGGGCTGGAAACACCATATATTTT. Translation gives CASSSQDRAGNTIYF.

The chain carries TRBV18 and TRBJ1-5; D unresolved. Trimming shortened V by 2 bases and J by 4 bases, and 9 bases separated the two germline ends. Germline V gives CDR1 KGHSH, CDR2 LQKENI. The length of the CDR3 is 14 residues. CDR3 in DNA: TGTGCCAGCTCACCAGAAAGCGGTAATCAGCCCCAGCATTTT. Protein product: CASSPESGNQPQHF.

This chain uses TRBV6-1 with TRBJ2-7; D gene uncertain. Trimming took 6 bases from V and 3 from J, leaving 18 bases between them. The CDR3 is 15 amino acids. Germline V gene data show CDR1 as MNHNS and CDR2 as SASEGT. CDR3 bases: TGTGCCAGCAGCCGTAGCCGATCAGACGACTACGAGCAGTACTTC. As protein: CASSRSRSDDYEQYF.